These 29 T cell receptor beta chains were all obtained from the same sample, sequenced in a study of identical twins' blood T cells. TCRdb reanalysed the 5' RACE reads using MiXCR and keeps one entry per CDR3 protein. The sample has fewer than 450,000 distinct CDR3 sequences, over 25% seen once. The sample consisted of PBMCs. These receptors originate from a woman aged 18-55 years in good health.

This clonotype has more than one count but fewer than ten. The chain has TRBV19 and TRBJ1-2; 7 nucleotides match TRBD1. The length of the CDR3 is 16 residues. Germline lookup yields CDR1 LNHDA and CDR2 SQIVND (reference sequence). The trim removed 2 bases at V and 8 bases at J, leaving 14 bases unmatched. CDR3 bases: TGTGCCAGTAGTATATCCGGGGACAGAGTTCTCTGGGGCTACACCTTC. Amino acid sequence: CASSISGDRVLWGYTF.

CDR3 region: CASSLWGKEQFF. The CDR3 DNA sequence: TGTGCCAGCAGTTTGTGGGGTAAAGAGCAGTTCTTC. This chain joins TRBV6-2 or TRBV6-3 and TRBJ2-1; unclear D gene. The CDR3 is made up of 12 amino acids. Germline CDR1 MNHEY, CDR2 SVGEGT. The V end was cut by 4 bases, the J end by 10 bases, with 11 bases between.

On this clonotype itself: An end of the junction does not agree with germline; a read error may underlie this. The rearrangement links TRBV7-9 to TRBJ1-3; D remains unclear. Germline V gives CDR1 SEHNR, CDR2 FQNEAQ (reference sequence). The CDR3 is 16 amino acids. This chain's CDR3 is CASSRPTAVSGNTVYF. Here the CDR3 DNA reads TGTGCCAGCAGCCGCCCGACGGCTGTCTCTGGAAACACCGTATATTTT.

This clonotype was observed a few times. The chain links TRBV6-5 to TRBJ1-4, with D possibly TRBD1 on 6 matching bases. CDR3 length: 14 amino acids. The germline V gene has CDR1 MNHEY and CDR2 SVGAGI. Trimming took off 8 bases at V and 8 bases at J, with 18 bases between the two ends. The DNA of the CDR3 is TGTGCCAGCGGCTCACAGGGCCTATCGGAAAAACTGTTTTTT. Translation gives CASGSQGLSEKLFF.

The rearrangement joins TRBV11-2 to TRBJ2-7; 13 bases agree with TRBD2. Germline loops: CDR1 SGHAT, CDR2 FQNNGV. V gave up 3 bases and J gave up 3 bases; unmatched junction bases: 5. This CDR3 comprises 16 residues. CDR3 region: CASSFRRTSGSYEQYF. The CDR3 DNA reads as TGTGCCAGCAGCTTTAGAAGGACTAGCGGGAGCTACGAGCAGTACTTC.

For this clonotype: One junction end does not reproduce the germline sequence, and a read error may be involved. The chain combines TRBV5-1 with TRBJ2-7; D may be TRBD1 (6 bases). The CDR3 is 15 amino acids. Germline CDR1 reads SGHRS; CDR2 reads YFSETQ. CDR3 coding DNA: TGCGCCAACAGCTTGGAAGGGACACTATCCTACGAGCAGTACTTC. It is translated as CANSLEGTLSYEQYF.

The V and J genes are TRBV12-3 or TRBV12-4 and TRBJ1-1; 12 bases fit TRBD1. This CDR3 comprises 14 residues. Trimming at V came to 4 bases and at J to 5 bases, leaving 2 bases not matched to a gene. For the CDR3, the DNA is TGTGCCAGCAGTTGGGACAGGGGGCTAACTGAAGCTTTCTTT. Protein sequence: CASSWDRGLTEAFF.

The CDR3, as DNA: TGTGCCAGCAGTGCCACTACTGGGGATGGCTACACCTTC. Protein sequence: CASSATTGDGYTF. The J gene is TRBJ1-2, the V gene TRBV6-6; D remains unclear. Germline V gene sequence: CDR1 MNHNY, CDR2 SVGAGI (reference sequence). The CDR3 runs 13 residues. Between the trimmed V and J ends, which lost 5 bases and 6 bases, there was a span of 13 bases.

This chain connects TRBV29-1 to TRBJ2-2; possibly TRBD1 for D (6 bases). The ends were cut back, 6 bases at V and 3 bases at J, with 14 bases in the middle. This CDR3 contains 14 residues. In germline, CDR1 is SQVTM, CDR2 ANQGSEA. The chain's CDR3 is CSVAGEKDTGELFF. CDR3 in DNA: TGCAGCGTAGCAGGGGAGAAGGACACCGGGGAGCTGTTTTTT.

CDR3 sequence (DNA): TGCGCCAGCAGCCAAGTATTGGGGACAGGGAACGAAGGGACTGAAGCTTTCTTT. Its protein product is CASSQVLGTGNEGTEAFF. The J gene is TRBJ1-1, the V gene TRBV4-1; 9 nucleotides align to TRBD1. The CDR3 is 18 amino acids. CDR1 MGHRA and CDR2 YSYEKL come from the germline V gene. The ends lost 1 base at V and 5 bases at J; junction bases unmatched: 14.

On this clonotype itself: The junction shows a germline mismatch at one end, possibly a read error. V usage is TRBV7-9 and J usage is TRBJ1-1; the match to TRBD1 covers 9 bases. This CDR3 is built from 15 residues. The germline V gene encodes CDR1 SEHNR and CDR2 FQNEAQ (reference sequence). The CDR3, as DNA: TGTGCCAGCGGCTTCGGGACAGGGCCGGGCACTGAAGCTTTCTTT. The encoded protein is CASGFGTGPGTEAFF. Using reference TRBV7-9 and TRBJ1-1 for the parts outside the CDR3, the full variable domain is DTGVSQNPRHKITKRGQNVTFRCDPISEHNRLYWYRQTLGQGPEFLTYFQNEAQLEKSRLLSDRFSAERPKGSFSTLEIQRTEQGDSAMYLCASGFGTGPGTEAFFGQGTRLTVV.

V usage is TRBV20-1 and J usage is TRBJ1-1; TRBD1 matches 7 bases. Trimming at V came to 0 bases and at J to 5 bases, leaving 9 bases not matched to a gene. The CDR3 length is 15 residues. Looked up from germline, CDR1 is DFQATT and CDR2 is SNEGSKA (reference sequence). The chain's CDR3 is CSARDRGMFRTEAFF. The CDR3 DNA is TGCAGTGCTAGAGACAGGGGGATGTTTAGGACTGAAGCTTTCTTT.

This clonotype came up a few times. The V call is TRBV20-1, the J call TRBJ2-5, with D possibly TRBD2 on 5 matching bases. CDR3 length equals 12 residues. Germline V gene data show CDR1 as DFQATT and CDR2 as SNEGSKA (reference sequence). Between the trimmed V and J ends, which lost 1 base and 5 bases, there was a span of 8 bases. The CDR3 loop reads CSARVLVETQYF. CDR3 DNA: TGCAGTGCTAGAGTACTAGTGGAGACCCAGTACTTC.

The rearrangement joins TRBV18 to TRBJ2-1; either TRBD1 or TRBD2 may supply D (6 bases each). Trimming shortened V by 3 bases and J by 7 bases, and 19 bases separated the two germline ends. CDR1 and CDR2 (germline): KGHSH, LQKENI. This CDR3 has 16 residues. CDR3 region: CASSPPSEGVWNEQFF. The DNA for the CDR3 is TGTGCCAGCTCACCTCCGTCGGAGGGGGTCTGGAATGAGCAGTTCTTC.

The table lists this clonotype with many counts. The chain's CDR3 is CASQTSGDTGELFF. Written as DNA, the CDR3 is TGTGCCAGTCAGACTAGCGGGGACACCGGGGAGCTGTTTTTT. The chain links TRBV2 to TRBJ2-2; 11 bases line up with TRBD2. The CDR3 is 14 residues long. CDR1 SNHLY and CDR2 FYNNEI come from the germline V gene. After removal of 9 bases from V and 3 bases from J, the junction contained 3 bases not matched to a gene.

This clonotype was detected many times. The chain carries TRBV20-1 and TRBJ2-3; TRBD2 agrees at 7 bases. There are 16 residues in the CDR3. V shed 0 bases and J 3 bases; nucleotides not matched to a gene: 9. Germline V CDR1 and CDR2: DFQATT, SNEGSKA (reference sequence). The CDR3 reads CSARDVGPAGTDTQYF. As DNA, the CDR3 is TGCAGTGCTAGAGACGTCGGCCCAGCGGGGACAGATACGCAGTATTTT.

Turning to this clonotype: A junction boundary mismatches the germline segment, possibly from a read error. J is TRBJ2-2 and V is TRBV5-1, with a tentative D call TRBD1 (5 bases). CDR1 SGHRS and CDR2 YFSETQ come from the germline V gene. CDR3 size: 14 residues. CDR3 nucleotide sequence: TGCGTCAGCAGCACTGGACAGAACACCGGGGAGCTGTTTTTT. Protein product: CVSSTGQNTGELFF. The whole variable domain, remainder taken from reference TRBV5-1 and TRBJ2-2, is KAGVTQTPRYLIKTRGQQVTLSCSPISGHRSVSWYQQTPGQGLQFLFEYFSETQRNKGNFPGRFSGRQFSNSRSEMNVSTLELGDSALYLCVSSTGQNTGELFFGEGSRLTVL.

This clonotype is classed as medium-sized. V and J are TRBV14 and TRBJ1-1; D call uncertain. Trimming removed 2 bases at V and 8 bases at J, with 12 bases between. CDR3 size: 13 residues. Germline CDR1 is SGHDN and CDR2 is FVKESK. The DNA of the CDR3 is TGTGCCAGCAGCCAACGGCGGAGTGGGGAAGCTTTCTTT. It is translated as CASSQRRSGEAFF.

This clonotype was observed many times. The V call is TRBV3-1, the J call TRBJ2-1; D not resolved. The CDR3 runs to 12 residues. Trimming took 6 bases from V and 8 from J, leaving 11 bases between them. Germline assignment: CDR1 LGHDT and CDR2 YNNKEL (reference sequence). The CDR3 DNA reads TGTGCCAGCAGTCGAGGTTTCGATGAGCAGTTCTTC. Its translation: CASSRGFDEQFF.

The chain joins TRBV6-1 to TRBJ2-7; D uncertain. Looked up from germline, CDR1 is MNHNS and CDR2 is SASEGT. With 7 bases removed from V and 3 bases from J, the gap between germline ends came to 13 bases. The CDR3 has 13 amino acids. The CDR3 here is CASIEPTHYEQYF. The CDR3 DNA reads as TGTGCCAGCATCGAGCCTACCCACTACGAGCAGTACTTC.

The CDR3 loop is CASSGSGFDTEAFF. CDR3 nucleotide sequence: TGTGCCAGCAGCGGGTCAGGGTTTGACACTGAAGCTTTCTTT. This chain connects TRBV9 to TRBJ1-1, with a tentative D call TRBD1 (5 bases). Trimming left V 3 bases short and J 3 bases short, with 12 bases between. The CDR3 consists of 14 residues. Germline loops: CDR1 SGDLS, CDR2 YYNGEE.

Points on this clonotype: The junction departs from germline at one end; a sequencing error may be responsible. The rearrangement uses TRBV14 and TRBJ2-7; no clear D gene. This CDR3 comprises 14 residues. Looked up from germline, CDR1 is SGHDN and CDR2 is FVKESK. The CDR3 region has the DNA TGTGCCAGCAGCCAAGCGGATCACCCCTTCGAGCAATACTTC. This gives the protein CASSQADHPFEQYF.

The V call is TRBV20-1, the J call TRBJ2-7; D gene unclear. Germline CDR1 and CDR2: DFQATT and SNEGSKA (reference sequence). The ends were cut back, 3 bases at V and 3 bases at J, with 12 bases in the middle. The CDR3 extends over 13 amino acids. The CDR3 DNA follows: TGCAGTGCTAGCAAACTCCCCAGCTACGAGCAGTACTTC. It specifies CSASKLPSYEQYF.

On this clonotype itself: This clone may be a read error of a much larger clone one base away. The J gene is TRBJ1-1, the V gene TRBV4-3, with TRBD1 matching over 7 bases. The CDR3 extends over 16 amino acids. Germline V gives CDR1 LGHNA, CDR2 YSLEER. The chain's CDR3 is CASSQEIGQENTVAFF. The CDR3 DNA is TGCGCCAGCAGCCAAGAGATCGGACAGGAGAACACTGTAGCTTTCTTT.

The J gene is TRBJ1-2, the V gene TRBV21-1; the table assigns TRBD1, which was not confirmed against the DNA. TRBV21-1 is a listed pseudogene. The CDR3 is made up of 20 amino acids. In nucleotides, the CDR3 is TGTGCCTGCAGATTCGAAGGAGGCAGGGGACCTACTAAAGCTAACTATGGCTACACCTTC. It codes for CACRFEGGRGPTKANYGYTF.

There are a few counts of this clonotype. The gene calls are TRBV7-2 and TRBJ1-5; no definite D call. Germline values: CDR1 SGHTA, CDR2 FQGNSA. V dropped 3 bases and J dropped 4 bases, with 7 bases sitting between them. The CDR3 extends over 13 amino acids. CDR3 protein: CASSFPGNQPQHF. The DNA of the CDR3 is TGTGCCAGCAGCTTCCCCGGGAATCAGCCCCAGCATTTT.

A few counts support this clonotype. The chain carries TRBV27 and TRBJ1-5, with TRBD1 matching 7 bases. The V segment lost 5 bases and the J segment 1 base; nucleotides outside the gene matches: 11. This CDR3 has 17 residues. Germline loops: CDR1 MNHEY, CDR2 SMNVEV (reference sequence). The CDR3 protein is CASSPRQGMGSNQPQHF. The CDR3 DNA is TGTGCCAGCAGTCCCCGACAGGGAATGGGAAGCAATCAGCCCCAGCATTTT.

There are a few counts of this clonotype. The rearrangement links TRBV5-5 to TRBJ1-3, with D unclear. CDR3 size: 15 residues. The V end was cut by 0 bases, the J end by 2 bases, with 9 bases between. CDR1 is SGHKS and CDR2 is YYEKEE in the germline V gene (reference sequence). The CDR3 loop is CASSLEIYAGNTIYF. Written as DNA, the CDR3 is TGTGCCAGCAGCTTGGAAATCTACGCTGGAAACACCATATATTTT.

This clonotype showed up just a few times. The CDR3 loop reads CSAQLAVYNEQFF. The DNA of the CDR3 is TGCAGTGCTCAATTGGCCGTTTACAATGAGCAGTTCTTC. The rearrangement uses TRBV20-1 and TRBJ2-1, with D unresolved. Trimming took 5 bases from V and 4 from J, leaving 12 bases between them. The V gene's germline CDR1 is DFQATT and CDR2 SNEGSKA (reference sequence). The CDR3 contains 13 residues.